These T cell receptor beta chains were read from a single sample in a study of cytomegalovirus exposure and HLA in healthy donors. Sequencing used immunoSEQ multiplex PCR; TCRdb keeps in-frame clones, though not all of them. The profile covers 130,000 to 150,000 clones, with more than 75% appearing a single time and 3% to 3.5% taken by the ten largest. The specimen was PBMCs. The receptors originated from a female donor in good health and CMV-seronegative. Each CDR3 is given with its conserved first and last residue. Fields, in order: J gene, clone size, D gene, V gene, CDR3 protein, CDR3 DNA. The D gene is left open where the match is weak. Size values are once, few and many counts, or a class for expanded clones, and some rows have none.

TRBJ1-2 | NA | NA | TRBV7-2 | CASSLALFGGSFQGYTF | TGTGCCAGCAGCTTAGCGTTATTTGGAGGGAGCTTTCAAGGCTACACCTTC
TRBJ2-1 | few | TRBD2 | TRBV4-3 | CASSQDGGEGSYNEQFF | TGCGCCAGCAGCCAAGATGGTGGGGAGGGCTCCTACAATGAGCAGTTCTTC
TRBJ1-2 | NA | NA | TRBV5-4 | CASSLFRGEGGYTF | TGTGCCAGCAGCTTGTTCAGGGGTGAAGGAGGCTACACCTTC
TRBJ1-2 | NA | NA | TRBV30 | CAWFPRGYGYTF | TGTGCCTGGTTCCCCCGGGGCTATGGCTACACCTTC
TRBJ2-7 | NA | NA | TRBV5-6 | CASSSRLQAAFYEQYF | TGCGCCAGCAGCTCCCGGTTACAGGCCGCCTTCTACGAGCAGTACTTC
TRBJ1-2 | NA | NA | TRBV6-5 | CASNPTGYYYGYTF | TGTGCCAGCAACCCGACAGGTTATTACTATGGCTACACCTTC
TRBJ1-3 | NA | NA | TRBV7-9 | CASSLDPDRLSGNTIYF | TGTGCCAGCAGCTTAGACCCGGACCGACTATCTGGAAACACCATATATTTT
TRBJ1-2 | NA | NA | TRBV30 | CAWSSNYGYTF | TGTGCCTGGAGCTCTAACTATGGCTACACCTTC
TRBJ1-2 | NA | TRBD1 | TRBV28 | CASSQGAQGGYTF | TGTGCCAGCAGTCAGGGGGCTCAAGGAGGCTACACCTTC
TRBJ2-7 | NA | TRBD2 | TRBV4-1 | CASSPSTSPKYEQYF | TGCGCCAGCAGCCCCTCGACTAGCCCTAAGTACGAGCAGTACTTC
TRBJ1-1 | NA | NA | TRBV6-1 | CASSERPLEAFF | TGTGCCAGCAGTGAGAGGCCACTTGAAGCTTTCTTT
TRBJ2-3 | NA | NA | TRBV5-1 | CASSPGDGAGTDTQYF | TGCGCCAGCAGCCCGGGGGACGGGGCGGGCACAGATACGCAGTATTTT
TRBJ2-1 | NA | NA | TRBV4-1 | CASSQDIGVYNEQFF | TGCGCCAGCAGCCAAGATATCGGGGTTTACAATGAGCAGTTCTTC
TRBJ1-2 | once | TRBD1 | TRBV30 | CAWRIRDRPAYGYTF | TGTGCCTGGAGAATTCGGGACAGGCCCGCTTATGGCTACACCTTC
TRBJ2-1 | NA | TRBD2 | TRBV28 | CASGTSGHNNEQFF | TGTGCCAGCGGGACTAGCGGTCACAACAATGAGCAGTTCTTC
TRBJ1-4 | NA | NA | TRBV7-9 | CASSFWGRPNEKLFF | TGTGCCAGCAGCTTCTGGGGGCGACCTAATGAAAAACTGTTTTTT
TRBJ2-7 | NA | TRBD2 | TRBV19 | CASRGDEQYF | TGTGCCAGTCGGGGGGACGAGCAGTACTTC
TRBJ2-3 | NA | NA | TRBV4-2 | CASSLGADTQYF | TGTGCCAGCAGCCTAGGGGCAGATACGCAGTATTTT
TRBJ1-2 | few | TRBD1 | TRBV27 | CASSVTGGYGYTF | TGTGCCAGCAGCGTGACAGGGGGCTATGGCTACACCTTC
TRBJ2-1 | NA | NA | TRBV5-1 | CASSPRVGNDEQFF | TGCGCCAGCAGCCCGAGGGTAGGGAACGATGAGCAGTTCTTC
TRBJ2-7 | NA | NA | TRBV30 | CAWSVVVEREQYF | TGTGCCTGGAGTGTAGTGGTCGAACGGGAGCAGTACTTC
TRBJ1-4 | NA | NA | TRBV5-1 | CASSLAKTGYPTNEKLFF | TGCGCCAGCAGCTTGGCAAAGACAGGTTACCCAACTAATGAAAAACTGTTTTTT
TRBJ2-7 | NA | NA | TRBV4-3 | CASSQGQLYEQYF | TGCGCCAGCAGCCAAGGACAGCTCTACGAGCAGTACTTC
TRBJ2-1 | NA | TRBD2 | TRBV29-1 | CSVGGGSYNEQFF | TGCAGCGTTGGCGGGGGATCATACAATGAGCAGTTCTTC
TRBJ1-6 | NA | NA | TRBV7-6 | CASSYRDSGSPLHF | TGTGCCAGCAGCTACAGGGATAGTGGCTCACCCCTCCACTTT
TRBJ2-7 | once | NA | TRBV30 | CAWSAPDTSSYEQYF | TGTGCCTGGAGTGCCCCGGACACTTCCTCCTACGAGCAGTACTTC
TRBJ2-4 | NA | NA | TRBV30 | CAWSGGLAKNIQYF | TGTGCCTGGAGTGGTGGCCTAGCCAAAAACATTCAGTACTTC
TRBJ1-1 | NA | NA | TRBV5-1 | CASSLTGRLNTEAFF | TGCGCCAGCAGCTTAACAGGCCGCCTGAACACTGAAGCTTTCTTT
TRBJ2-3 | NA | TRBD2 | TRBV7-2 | CASSLVPAGGFTDTQYF | TGTGCCAGCAGCTTAGTGCCAGCGGGGGGATTCACAGATACGCAGTATTTT
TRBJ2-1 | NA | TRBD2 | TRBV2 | CASTLVGGPNEQFF | TGTGCCAGCACCCTCGTGGGAGGGCCCAATGAGCAGTTCTTC
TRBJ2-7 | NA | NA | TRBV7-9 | CASSLEGGLQYF | TGTGCCAGCAGCTTAGAAGGTGGACTACAGTACTTC
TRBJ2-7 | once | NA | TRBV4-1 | CASSQALQGRSYEQYF | TGCGCCAGCAGCCAAGCTCTCCAGGGGCGTTCCTACGAGCAGTACTTC
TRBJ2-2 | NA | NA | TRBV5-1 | CASSSGFNRNTGELFF | TGCGCCAGCAGCTCTGGTTTCAACAGGAACACCGGGGAGCTGTTTTTT
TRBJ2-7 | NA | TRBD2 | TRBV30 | CAWRRAGGLAPYEQYF | TGTGCCTGGAGAAGAGCGGGAGGGCTGGCTCCCTACGAGCAGTACTTC
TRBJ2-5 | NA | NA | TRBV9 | CASSVSEETQYF | TGTGCCAGCAGCGTATCGGAAGAGACCCAGTACTTC
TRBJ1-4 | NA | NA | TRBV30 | CAWSVVKGVNEKLFF | TGTGCCTGGAGTGTAGTAAAAGGAGTCAATGAAAAACTGTTTTTT